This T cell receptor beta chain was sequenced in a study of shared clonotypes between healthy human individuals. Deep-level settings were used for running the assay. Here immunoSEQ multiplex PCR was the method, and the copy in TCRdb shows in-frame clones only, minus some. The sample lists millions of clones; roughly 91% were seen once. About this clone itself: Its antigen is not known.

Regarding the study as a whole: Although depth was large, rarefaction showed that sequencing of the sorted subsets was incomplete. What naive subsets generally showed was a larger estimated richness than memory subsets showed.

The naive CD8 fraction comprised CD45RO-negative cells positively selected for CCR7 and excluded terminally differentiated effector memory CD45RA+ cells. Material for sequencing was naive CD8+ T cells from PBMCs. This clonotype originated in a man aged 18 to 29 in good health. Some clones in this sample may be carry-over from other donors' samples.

The DNA for the CDR3 is TGTGCCAGGGGTAGACAGGGGTCGGGTGGCTACACCTTC. Its translation is CARGRQGSGGYTF. This chain uses TRBV21-1 with TRBJ1-2; TRBD1 is the table's D call, not checked against the DNA. TRBV21-1 is shown as a pseudogene. The CDR3 covers 13 residues.